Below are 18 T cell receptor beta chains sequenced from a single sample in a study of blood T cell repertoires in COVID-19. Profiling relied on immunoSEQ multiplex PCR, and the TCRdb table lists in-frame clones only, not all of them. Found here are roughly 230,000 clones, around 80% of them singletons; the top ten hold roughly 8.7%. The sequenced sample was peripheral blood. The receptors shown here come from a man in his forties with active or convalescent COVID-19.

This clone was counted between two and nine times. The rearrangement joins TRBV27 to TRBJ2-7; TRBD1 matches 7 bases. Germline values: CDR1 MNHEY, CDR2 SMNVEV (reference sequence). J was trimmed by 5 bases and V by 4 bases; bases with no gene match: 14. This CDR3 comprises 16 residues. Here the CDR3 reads CASSSLSTGPNHEQYF. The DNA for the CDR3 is TGTGCCAGCAGTTCTCTCTCGACAGGGCCTAACCACGAGCAGTACTTC.

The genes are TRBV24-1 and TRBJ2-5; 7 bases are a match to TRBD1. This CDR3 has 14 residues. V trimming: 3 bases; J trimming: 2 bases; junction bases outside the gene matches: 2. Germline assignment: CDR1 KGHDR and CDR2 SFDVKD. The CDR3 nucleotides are TGTGCCACCAGTGATGTGGACAGGCAAGAGACCCAGTACTTC. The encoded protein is CATSDVDRQETQYF.

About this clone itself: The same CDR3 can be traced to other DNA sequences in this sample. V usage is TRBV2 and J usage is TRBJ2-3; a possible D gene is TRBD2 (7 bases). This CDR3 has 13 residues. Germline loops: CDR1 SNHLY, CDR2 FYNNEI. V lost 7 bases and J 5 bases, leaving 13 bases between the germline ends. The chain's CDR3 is CASMGGREDTQYF. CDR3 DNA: TGTGCCAGCATGGGGGGGCGGGAAGATACGCAGTATTTT.

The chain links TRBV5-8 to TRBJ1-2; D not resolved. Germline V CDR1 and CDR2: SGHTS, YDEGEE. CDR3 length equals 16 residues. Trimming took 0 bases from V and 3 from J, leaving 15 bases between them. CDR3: CASSLDNPGYDYGYTF. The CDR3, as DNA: TGTGCCAGCAGCTTGGACAATCCTGGTTACGACTATGGCTACACCTTC.

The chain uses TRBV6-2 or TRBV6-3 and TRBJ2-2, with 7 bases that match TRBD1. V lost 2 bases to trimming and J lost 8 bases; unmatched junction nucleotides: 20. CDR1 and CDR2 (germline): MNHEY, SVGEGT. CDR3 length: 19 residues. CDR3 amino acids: CASSYGEVRRTGARGELFF. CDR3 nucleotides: TGTGCCAGCAGTTACGGTGAGGTCCGTAGGACAGGAGCGCGGGGGGAGCTGTTTTTT.

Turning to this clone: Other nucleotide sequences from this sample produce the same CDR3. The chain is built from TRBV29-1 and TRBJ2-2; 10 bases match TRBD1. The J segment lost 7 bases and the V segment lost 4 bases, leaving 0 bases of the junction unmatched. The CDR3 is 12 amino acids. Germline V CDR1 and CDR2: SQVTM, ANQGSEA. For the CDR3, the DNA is TGCAGCGTTGGGACAGGGGGCGGGGAGCTGTTTTTT. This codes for CSVGTGGGELFF.

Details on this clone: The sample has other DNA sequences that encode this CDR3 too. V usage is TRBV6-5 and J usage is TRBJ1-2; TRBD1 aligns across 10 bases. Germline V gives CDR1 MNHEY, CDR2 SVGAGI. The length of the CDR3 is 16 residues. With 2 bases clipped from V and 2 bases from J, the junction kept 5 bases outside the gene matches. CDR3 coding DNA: TGTGCCAGCAGTTACGTCCGGACAGGGGGAAACTATGGCTACACCTTC. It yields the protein CASSYVRTGGNYGYTF.

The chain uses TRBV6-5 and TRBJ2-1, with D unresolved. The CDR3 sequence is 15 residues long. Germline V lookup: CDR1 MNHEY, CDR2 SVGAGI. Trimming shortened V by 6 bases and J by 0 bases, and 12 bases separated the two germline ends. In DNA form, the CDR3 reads TGTGCCAGCAGAATACAGAAAACCTCCTACAATGAGCAGTTCTTC. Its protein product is CASRIQKTSYNEQFF.

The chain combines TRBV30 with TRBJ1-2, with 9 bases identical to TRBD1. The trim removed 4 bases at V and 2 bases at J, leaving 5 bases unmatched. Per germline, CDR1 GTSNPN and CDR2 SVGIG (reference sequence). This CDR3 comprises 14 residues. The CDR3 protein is CAWNGQGRNYGYTF. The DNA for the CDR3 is TGTGCCTGGAACGGACAGGGGAGAAACTATGGCTACACCTTC. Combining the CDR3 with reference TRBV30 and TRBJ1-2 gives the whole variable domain SQTIHQWPATLVQPVGSPLSLECTVEGTSNPNLYWYRQAAGRGLQLLFYSVGIGQISSEVPQNLSASRPQDRQFILSSKKLLLSDSGFYLCAWNGQGRNYGYTFGSGTRLTVV.

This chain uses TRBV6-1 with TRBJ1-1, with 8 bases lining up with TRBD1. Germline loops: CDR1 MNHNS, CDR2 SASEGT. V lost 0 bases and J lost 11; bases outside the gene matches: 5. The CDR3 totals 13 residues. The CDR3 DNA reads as TGTGCCAGCAGTGAAGCCCGACGACAGGGGGCTTTCTTT. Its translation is CASSEARRQGAFF.

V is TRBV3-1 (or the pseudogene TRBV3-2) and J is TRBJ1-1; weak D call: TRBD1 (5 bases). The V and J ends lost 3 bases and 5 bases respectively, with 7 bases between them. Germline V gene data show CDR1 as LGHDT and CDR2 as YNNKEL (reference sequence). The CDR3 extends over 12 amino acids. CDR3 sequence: CASSHQGTEAFF. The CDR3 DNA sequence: TGTGCCAGCAGCCATCAGGGAACTGAAGCTTTCTTT.

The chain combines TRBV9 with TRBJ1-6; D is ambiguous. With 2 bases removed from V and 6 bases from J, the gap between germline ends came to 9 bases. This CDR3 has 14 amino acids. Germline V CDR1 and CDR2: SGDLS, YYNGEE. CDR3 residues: CASSVGGVNSPLHF. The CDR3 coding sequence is TGTGCCAGCAGCGTTGGCGGGGTTAATTCACCCCTCCACTTT.

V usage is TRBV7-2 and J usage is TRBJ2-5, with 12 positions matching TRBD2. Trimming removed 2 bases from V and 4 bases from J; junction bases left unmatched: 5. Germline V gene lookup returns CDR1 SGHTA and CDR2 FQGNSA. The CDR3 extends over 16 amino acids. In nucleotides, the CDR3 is TGTGCCAGCAGCTTAAGTACTAGCGGGGGGAGAGAGACCCAGTACTTC. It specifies CASSLSTSGGRETQYF.

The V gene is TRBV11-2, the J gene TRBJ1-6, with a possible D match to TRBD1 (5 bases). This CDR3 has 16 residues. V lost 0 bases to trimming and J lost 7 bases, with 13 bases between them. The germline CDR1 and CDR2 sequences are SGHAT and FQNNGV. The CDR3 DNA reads TGTGCCAGCAGCTTAGAAAGGCAGGGAGGGAATTCACCCCTCCACTTT. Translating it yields CASSLERQGGNSPLHF.

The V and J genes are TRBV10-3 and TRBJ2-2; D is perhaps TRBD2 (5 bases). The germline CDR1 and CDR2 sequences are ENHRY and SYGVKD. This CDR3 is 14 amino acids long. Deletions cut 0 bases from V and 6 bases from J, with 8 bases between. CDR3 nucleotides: TGTGCCATCAGTGAGTCAGAGGGAGCCGGGGAGCTGTTTTTT. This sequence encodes CAISESEGAGELFF.

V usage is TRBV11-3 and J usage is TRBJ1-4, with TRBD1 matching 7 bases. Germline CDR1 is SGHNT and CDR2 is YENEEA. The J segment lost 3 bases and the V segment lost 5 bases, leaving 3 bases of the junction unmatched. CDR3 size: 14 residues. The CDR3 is CASSRQGANEKLFF. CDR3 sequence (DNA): TGTGCCAGCAGCAGACAGGGAGCTAATGAAAAACTGTTTTTT.

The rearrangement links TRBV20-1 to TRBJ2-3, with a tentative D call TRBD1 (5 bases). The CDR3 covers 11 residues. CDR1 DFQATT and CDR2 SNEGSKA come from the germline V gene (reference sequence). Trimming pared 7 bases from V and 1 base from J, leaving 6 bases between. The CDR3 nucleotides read TGCAGTGGCAGGGGCACAGATACGCAGTATTTT. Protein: CSGRGTDTQYF.

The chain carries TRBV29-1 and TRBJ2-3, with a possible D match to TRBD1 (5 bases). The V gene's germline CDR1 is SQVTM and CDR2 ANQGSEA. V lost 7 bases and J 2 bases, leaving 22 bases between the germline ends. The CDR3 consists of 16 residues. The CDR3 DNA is TGCAGCGCCCAGGGATCATTAGTAGATCACACAGATACGCAGTATTTT. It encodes CSAQGSLVDHTDTQYF.